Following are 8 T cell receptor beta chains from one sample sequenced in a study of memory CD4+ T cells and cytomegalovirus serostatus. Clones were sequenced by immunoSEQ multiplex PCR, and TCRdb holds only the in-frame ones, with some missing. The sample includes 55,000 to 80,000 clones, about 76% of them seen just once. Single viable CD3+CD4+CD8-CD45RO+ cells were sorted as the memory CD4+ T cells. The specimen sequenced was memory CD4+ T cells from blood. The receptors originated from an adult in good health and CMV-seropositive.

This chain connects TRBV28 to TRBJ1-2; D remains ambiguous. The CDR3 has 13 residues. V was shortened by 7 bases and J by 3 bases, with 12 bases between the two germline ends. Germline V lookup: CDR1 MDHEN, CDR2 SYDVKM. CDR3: CASTLDPDYGYTF. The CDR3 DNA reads TGTGCCAGCACCCTGGACCCTGACTATGGCTACACCTTC.

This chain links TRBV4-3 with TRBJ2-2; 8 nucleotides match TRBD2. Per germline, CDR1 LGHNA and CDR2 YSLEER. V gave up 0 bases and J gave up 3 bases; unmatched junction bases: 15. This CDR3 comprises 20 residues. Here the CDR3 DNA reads TGCGCCAGCAGCCAAGATCGACCGACTAGCGATCACCTGTACACCGGGGAGCTGTTTTTT. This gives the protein CASSQDRPTSDHLYTGELFF.

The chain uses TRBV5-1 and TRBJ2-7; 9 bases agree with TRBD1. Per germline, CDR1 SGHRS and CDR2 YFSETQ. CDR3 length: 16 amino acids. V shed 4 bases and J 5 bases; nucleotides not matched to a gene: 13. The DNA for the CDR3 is TGCGCCAGCAGCAGGACAGGGGACGGGAGGACGAACGAGCAGTACTTC. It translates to CASSRTGDGRTNEQYF.

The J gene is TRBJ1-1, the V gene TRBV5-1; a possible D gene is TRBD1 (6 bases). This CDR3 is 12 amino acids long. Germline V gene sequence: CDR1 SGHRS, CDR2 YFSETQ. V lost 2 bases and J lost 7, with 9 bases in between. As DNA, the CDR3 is TGCGCCAGCAGCTTTAGGGGGGGTGAAGCTTTCTTT. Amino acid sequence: CASSFRGGEAFF. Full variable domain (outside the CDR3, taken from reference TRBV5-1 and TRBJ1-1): KAGVTQTPRYLIKTRGQQVTLSCSPISGHRSVSWYQQTPGQGLQFLFEYFSETQRNKGNFPGRFSGRQFSNSRSEMNVSTLELGDSALYLCASSFRGGEAFFGQGTRLTVV.

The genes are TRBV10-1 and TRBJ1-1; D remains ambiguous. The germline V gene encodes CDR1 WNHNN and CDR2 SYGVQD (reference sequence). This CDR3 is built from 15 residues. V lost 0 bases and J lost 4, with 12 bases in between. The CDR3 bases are TGCGCCAGCAGTGAGTCGAATCGGGCCCCCACTGAAGCTTTCTTT. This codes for CASSESNRAPTEAFF.

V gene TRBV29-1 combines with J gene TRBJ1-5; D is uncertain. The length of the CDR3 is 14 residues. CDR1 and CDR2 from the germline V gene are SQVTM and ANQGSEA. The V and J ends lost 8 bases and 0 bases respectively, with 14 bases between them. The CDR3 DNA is TGCAGCCACGTCTGGGTTAATAGCAATCAGCCCCAGCATTTT. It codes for CSHVWVNSNQPQHF.

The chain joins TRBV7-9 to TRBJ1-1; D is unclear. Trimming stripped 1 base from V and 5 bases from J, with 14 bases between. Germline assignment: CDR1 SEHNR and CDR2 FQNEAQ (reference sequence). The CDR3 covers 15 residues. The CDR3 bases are TGTGCCAGCAGCTTAGGTGTCTCGGATCTAACTGAAGCTTTCTTT. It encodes CASSLGVSDLTEAFF.

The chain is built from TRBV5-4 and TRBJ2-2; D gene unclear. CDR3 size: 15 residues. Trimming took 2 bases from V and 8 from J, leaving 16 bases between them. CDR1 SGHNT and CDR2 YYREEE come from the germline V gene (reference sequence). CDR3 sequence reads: CASSLGSTAEGELFF. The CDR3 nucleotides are TGTGCCAGCAGCTTAGGCTCAACAGCCGAGGGGGAGCTGTTTTTT.